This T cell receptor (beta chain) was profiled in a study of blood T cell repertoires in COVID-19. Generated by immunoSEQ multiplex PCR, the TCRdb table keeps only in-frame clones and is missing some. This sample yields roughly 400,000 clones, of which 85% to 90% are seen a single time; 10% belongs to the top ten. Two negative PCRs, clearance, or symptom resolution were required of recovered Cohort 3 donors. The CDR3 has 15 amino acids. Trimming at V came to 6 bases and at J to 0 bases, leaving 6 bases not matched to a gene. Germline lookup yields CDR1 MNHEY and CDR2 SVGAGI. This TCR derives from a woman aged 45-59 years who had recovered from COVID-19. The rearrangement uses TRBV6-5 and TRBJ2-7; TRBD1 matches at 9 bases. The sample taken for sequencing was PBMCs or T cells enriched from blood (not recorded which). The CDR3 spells CASSPGTGSSYEQYF. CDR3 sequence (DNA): TGTGCCAGCAGCCCCGGGACAGGGAGCTCCTACGAGCAGTACTTC.